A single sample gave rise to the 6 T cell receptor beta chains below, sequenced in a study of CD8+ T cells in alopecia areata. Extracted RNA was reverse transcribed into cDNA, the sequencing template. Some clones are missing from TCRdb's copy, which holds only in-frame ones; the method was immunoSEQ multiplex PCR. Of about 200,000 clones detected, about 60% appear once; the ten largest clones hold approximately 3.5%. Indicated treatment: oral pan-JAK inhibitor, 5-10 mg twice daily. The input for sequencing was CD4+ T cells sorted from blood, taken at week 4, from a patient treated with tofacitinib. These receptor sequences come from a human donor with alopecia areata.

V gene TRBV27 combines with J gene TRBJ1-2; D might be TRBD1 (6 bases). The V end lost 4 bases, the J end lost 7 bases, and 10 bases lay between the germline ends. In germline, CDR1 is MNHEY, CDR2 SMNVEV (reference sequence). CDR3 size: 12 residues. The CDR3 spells CASSSTGSGYTF. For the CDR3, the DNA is TGTGCCAGCAGTTCGACAGGTTCTGGCTACACCTTC.

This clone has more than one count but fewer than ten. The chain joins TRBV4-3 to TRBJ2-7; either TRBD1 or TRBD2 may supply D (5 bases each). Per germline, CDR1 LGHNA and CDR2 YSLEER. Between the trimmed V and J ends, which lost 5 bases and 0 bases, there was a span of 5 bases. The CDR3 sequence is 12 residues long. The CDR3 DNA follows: TGCGCCAGCAGCGGGGGCTCCTACGAGCAGTACTTC. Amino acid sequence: CASSGGSYEQYF.

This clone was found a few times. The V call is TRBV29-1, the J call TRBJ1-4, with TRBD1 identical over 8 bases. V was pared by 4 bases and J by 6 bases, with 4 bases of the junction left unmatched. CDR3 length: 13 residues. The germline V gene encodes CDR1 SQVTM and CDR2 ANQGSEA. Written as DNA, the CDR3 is TGCAGCGTTGGGACAGGGTCCTATGAAAAACTGTTTTTT. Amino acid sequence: CSVGTGSYEKLFF.

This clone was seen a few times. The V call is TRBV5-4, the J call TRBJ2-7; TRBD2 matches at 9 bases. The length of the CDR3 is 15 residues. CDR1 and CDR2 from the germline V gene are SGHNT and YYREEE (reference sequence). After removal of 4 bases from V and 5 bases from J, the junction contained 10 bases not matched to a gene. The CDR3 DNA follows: TGTGCCAGCAGCGGATCCGGGACTAGCCTCGACGAGCAGTACTTC. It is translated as CASSGSGTSLDEQYF.

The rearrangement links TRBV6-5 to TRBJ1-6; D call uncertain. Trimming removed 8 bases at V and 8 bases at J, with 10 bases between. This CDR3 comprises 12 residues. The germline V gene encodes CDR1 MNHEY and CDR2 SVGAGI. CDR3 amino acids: CASSRVDSPLHF. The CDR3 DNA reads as TGTGCCAGCTCCCGGGTGGATTCACCCCTCCACTTT.

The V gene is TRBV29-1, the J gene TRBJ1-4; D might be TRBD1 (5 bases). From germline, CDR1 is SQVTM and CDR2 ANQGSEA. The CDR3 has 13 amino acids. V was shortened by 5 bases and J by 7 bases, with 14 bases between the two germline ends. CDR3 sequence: CSVNGPGGEKLFF. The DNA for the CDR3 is TGCAGCGTTAACGGACCGGGGGGTGAAAAACTGTTTTTT.